This TCR beta chain was recovered during a study of T cell clusters in autoimmune cytopenias. Frequency places this clonotype as medium-sized. Multiplex touch-down PCR amplified TRB using TRB-A and TRB-B pools in one tube. Using the multiplex PCR reads, TCRdb records one entry per CDR3 protein without DNA. Its table lists 4,500 to 7,000 distinct CDR3 sequences. TRB was amplified from roughly 250 ng of peripheral blood genomic DNA per sample. This sample also belongs to another study, concerning T cell repertoires in aging, cancer and after chemotherapy.

The sequence was collected from a human donor in good health. Material: peripheral blood.

The CDR3: CASSSRRLGTDTQYF. This chain uses TRBV27 with TRBJ2-3; TCRdb designates TRBD2, a call that cannot be tested without DNA. Germline loops: CDR1 MNHEY, CDR2 SMNVEV (reference sequence). The CDR3 loop spans 15 amino acids.